Listed here are 21 T cell receptor beta chains from one sample, sequenced in a study of control samples from healthy donors and cancer patients. Using immunoSEQ multiplex PCR, the repertoire was profiled, and TCRdb retains in-frame clones only, with some absent. This sample carries approximately 230,000 clones, over 75% of them seen once, and the ten largest clones take about 14%. The sequenced sample consisted of PBMCs. These receptors all stem from a woman aged 55-69 years with lung cancer.

The V gene is TRBV3-1 (or the pseudogene TRBV3-2), the J gene TRBJ1-4; D remains ambiguous. Per germline, CDR1 LGHDT and CDR2 YNNKEL (reference sequence). The CDR3 consists of 12 residues. V gave up 1 base and J gave up 13 bases, with 10 bases separating them. The DNA for the CDR3 is TGTGCCAGCAGCCAAGTTTACGGGAGACTGTTTTTT. Protein product: CASSQVYGRLFF.

J is TRBJ2-3 and V is TRBV30; D tentatively fits TRBD1 or TRBD2 (6 bases each). The CDR3 runs 14 residues. Germline V gene sequence: CDR1 GTSNPN, CDR2 SVGIG (reference sequence). Trimming took 3 bases from V and 1 from J, leaving 11 bases between them. In DNA, the CDR3 is TGTGCCTGGAGGTTGGAGGGGGGCACAGATACGCAGTATTTT. It codes for CAWRLEGGTDTQYF.

A few counts support this clone. The chain's CDR3 is CASSKPGLGDYEQYF. The CDR3 DNA follows: TGTGCCAGCAGCAAACCGGGACTAGGAGACTACGAGCAGTACTTC. V and J are TRBV7-9 and TRBJ2-7; TRBD2 matches 8 bases. The V gene's germline CDR1 is SEHNR and CDR2 FQNEAQ (reference sequence). This CDR3 is 15 amino acids long. Unmatched junction bases numbered 9, after V lost 5 bases and J lost 3 bases.

The chain links TRBV10-3 to TRBJ1-4, with D unresolved. The CDR3 is 13 amino acids. The V end lost 3 bases, the J end lost 4 bases, and 6 bases lay between the germline ends. Looked up from germline, CDR1 is ENHRY and CDR2 is SYGVKD. The CDR3 reads CAISDRNNEKLFF. As DNA, the CDR3 is TGTGCCATCAGTGACAGGAATAATGAAAAACTGTTTTTT.

The gene calls are TRBV2 and TRBJ1-1; D is perhaps TRBD1 (5 bases). This CDR3 has 13 residues. Germline V CDR1 and CDR2: SNHLY, FYNNEI. V was pared by 8 bases and J by 4 bases, with 14 bases between. This chain's CDR3 is CASGSRGGTEAFF. CDR3 bases: TGTGCCAGCGGATCTAGGGGAGGCACTGAAGCTTTCTTT.

The rearrangement joins TRBV19 to TRBJ1-1, with 8 bases fitting TRBD1. V gave up 9 bases and J gave up 6 bases; unmatched junction bases: 9. Germline V gives CDR1 LNHDA, CDR2 SQIVND (reference sequence). The CDR3 runs to 13 residues. Here the CDR3 reads CASSFDRGSEAFF. Written as DNA, the CDR3 is TGTGCCAGCAGTTTCGACAGGGGATCTGAAGCTTTCTTT.

About this clone: Other DNA sequences from this sample encode an identical CDR3 as well. The gene calls are TRBV5-6 and TRBJ1-2, with D possibly being TRBD1 (5 bases). V was clipped by 3 bases and J by 4 bases, with 7 bases between them. Germline assignment: CDR1 SGHDT and CDR2 YYEEEE. This CDR3 contains 12 residues. The CDR3 loop is CASSSGSYGYTF. Written as DNA, the CDR3 is TGTGCCAGCAGCTCAGGGTCCTATGGCTACACCTTC.

The J gene is TRBJ2-7, the V gene TRBV5-4, with unresolved D. Trimming shortened V by 3 bases and J by 2 bases, and 3 bases separated the two germline ends. Germline lookup yields CDR1 SGHNT and CDR2 YYREEE (reference sequence). The CDR3 loop spans 11 amino acids. In DNA form, the CDR3 reads TGTGCCAGCAGCTCCCCCTACGAGCAGTACTTC. Its translation is CASSSPYEQYF.

The chain combines TRBV6-6 with TRBJ2-1; 7 bases map to TRBD1. The V and J ends lost 5 bases and 3 bases, in that order; junction bases with no gene match: 4. The CDR3 length is 14 residues. Germline V gives CDR1 MNHNY, CDR2 SVGAGI (reference sequence). The CDR3 nucleotides read TGTGCCAGCAGTGTACAGGGGAACTACAATGAGCAGTTCTTC. Its protein is CASSVQGNYNEQFF.

The V gene is TRBV9, the J gene TRBJ1-2, with a weak D call TRBD1 (6 bases). Germline-derived CDR1 and CDR2 are SGDLS and YYNGEE. Trimming pared 4 bases from V and 3 bases from J, leaving 19 bases between. The CDR3 spans 16 residues. In nucleotides, the CDR3 is TGTGCCAGCAGCAACCGGAGGGGGGCGGGGGACTATGGCTACACCTTC. Translating it yields CASSNRRGAGDYGYTF.

This CDR3 reads CASSRGGGGTDTQYF. In DNA form, the CDR3 reads TGTGCCAGCAGCCGGGGCGGGGGGGGCACAGATACGCAGTATTTT. The chain carries TRBV3-1 (or the pseudogene TRBV3-2) and TRBJ2-3; 9 nucleotides match TRBD2. Losses at the gene ends were 4 bases for V and 1 base for J; bases not matched to a gene: 3. This CDR3 comprises 15 residues. Germline loops: CDR1 LGHDT, CDR2 YNNKEL (reference sequence).

The V and J genes are TRBV24-1 and TRBJ1-4, with D possibly being TRBD1 (5 bases). Trimming took 5 bases from V and 8 from J, leaving 8 bases between them. Germline V gene lookup returns CDR1 KGHDR and CDR2 SFDVKD. The CDR3 contains 12 residues. The CDR3 protein is CATSAGGEKLFF. The DNA of the CDR3 is TGTGCCACCAGTGCGGGGGGGGAAAAACTGTTTTTT.

V is TRBV9 and J is TRBJ2-1; a weak D match, TRBD2 (5 bases). The CDR3 length is 15 residues. Between the trimmed V and J ends, which lost 4 bases and 5 bases, there was a span of 16 bases. Germline V lookup: CDR1 SGDLS, CDR2 YYNGEE. CDR3 sequence (DNA): TGTGCCAGCAGCCCACGGTGGAGGACGGACAATGAGCAGTTCTTC. It yields the protein CASSPRWRTDNEQFF. Combining the CDR3 with reference TRBV9 and TRBJ2-1 gives the whole variable domain DSGVTQTPKHLITATGQRVTLRCSPRSGDLSVYWYQQSLDQGLQFLIQYYNGEERAKGNILERFSAQQFPDLHSELNLSSLELGDSALYFCASSPRWRTDNEQFFGPGTRLTVL.

The CDR3 nucleotides read TGTGCCAGCAGTTACTCGGGCGAGCAGTACTTC. This encodes CASSYSGEQYF. The rearrangement links TRBV6-2 or TRBV6-3 to TRBJ2-7; D is unresolved. CDR3 length: 11 amino acids. Germline loops: CDR1 MNHEY, CDR2 SVGEGT. The germline V and J ends were trimmed by 0 bases and 6 bases, with 3 bases remaining between them.

The rearrangement joins TRBV5-6 to TRBJ2-1; TRBD2 is a possible D gene (6 bases). V gave up 5 bases and J gave up 12 bases, with 12 bases separating them. The CDR3 is 11 residues long. Germline V gene data show CDR1 as SGHDT and CDR2 as YYEEEE. This CDR3 reads CASSTSGGQFF. DNA of the CDR3: TGTGCCAGCAGTACTTCCGGGGGGCAGTTCTTC.

This chain uses TRBV5-4 with TRBJ2-2; D possibly corresponds to TRBD2 (5 bases). The germline gives CDR1 SGHNT, CDR2 YYREEE (reference sequence). V lost 2 bases to trimming and J lost 7 bases, with 12 bases between them. The CDR3 totals 14 residues. DNA for the CDR3: TGTGCCAGCAGCTTCGCCGGACTGCGCGGGGAGCTGTTTTTT. Its translation is CASSFAGLRGELFF. The complete variable domain, with remaining parts taken from reference TRBV5-4 and TRBJ2-2, reads ETGVTQSPTHLIKTRGQQVTLRCSSQSGHNTVSWYQQALGQGPQFIFQYYREEENGRGNFPPRFSGLQFPNYSSELNVNALELDDSALYLCASSFAGLRGELFFGEGSRLTVL.

V is TRBV6-5 and J is TRBJ2-7, with D possibly TRBD1 on 6 matching bases. Germline lookup yields CDR1 MNHEY and CDR2 SVGAGI. Trimming removed 6 bases from V and 0 bases from J, with 12 bases in between. This CDR3 has 14 amino acids. CDR3 coding DNA: TGTGCCAGCAGGTGGGGGCAGGCCTCCTACGAGCAGTACTTC. Translation: CASRWGQASYEQYF.

The rearrangement joins TRBV11-2 to TRBJ2-3, with D hard to call. The CDR3 spans 15 residues. The germline V gene has CDR1 SGHAT and CDR2 FQNNGV. Trimming removed 1 base at V and 3 bases at J, with 11 bases between. The CDR3 loop is CASSLGLVITDTQYF. In nucleotides, the CDR3 is TGTGCCAGCAGCTTAGGGCTAGTCATTACAGATACGCAGTATTTT. Full variable domain (remainder filled in from reference TRBV11-2 and TRBJ2-3): EAGVAQSPRYKIIEKRQSVAFWCNPISGHATLYWYQQILGQGPKLLIQFQNNGVVDDSQLPKDRFSAERLKGVDSTLKIQPAKLEDSAVYLCASSLGLVITDTQYFGPGTRLTVL.

The chain carries TRBV7-9 and TRBJ2-5, with no clear D. Trimming cost V 4 bases and J 5 bases, with 14 bases left between them. The CDR3 has 14 amino acids. CDR1 is SEHNR, CDR2 FQNEAQ, per germline (reference sequence). Here the CDR3 DNA reads TGTGCCAGCAGCTCCTTTCTTAATGCGGAGACCCAGTACTTC. Protein sequence: CASSSFLNAETQYF.

V gene TRBV9 combines with J gene TRBJ2-2, with 8 nucleotides matching TRBD1. There are 16 residues in the CDR3. CDR1 is SGDLS and CDR2 is YYNGEE in the germline V gene. V was clipped by 4 bases and J by 3 bases; unmatched bases: 8. The DNA of the CDR3 is TGTGCCAGCAGCCCTCGGACAGGGCGTGACACCGGGGAGCTGTTTTTT. Its translation is CASSPRTGRDTGELFF.

This clone has a handful of counts. The chain has TRBV2 and TRBJ2-2, with D perhaps TRBD2 (6 bases). Per the germline V gene, CDR1 is SNHLY and CDR2 is FYNNEI. The CDR3 has 15 residues. V lost 4 bases and J 7 bases, leaving 16 bases between the germline ends. The DNA for the CDR3 is TGTGCCAGCAGTGGGCCTCTTGGAGGGAACGGGGAGCTGTTTTTT. It is translated as CASSGPLGGNGELFF.